This entry features one T cell receptor beta chain sequence. Its antigen remains unidentified. Its ends do not fully match the called genes, so a read error is possible. A modified ARM-PCR protocol with multiple V-beta primers and a C-beta primer was used to build TCRB libraries from RNA via three nested multiplex PCR rounds. TCRB-specific cDNA was synthesized from roughly 0.47 ug total RNA with ProtoScript II Reverse Transcriptase and a C-beta primer. The description of the TCRB libraries did not include any unique molecular identifiers. In the third PCR, barcodes and adapters were added over about 25 cycles using Deep VentR (exo-) polymerase, and bands of 250-500 bp were then gel purified. TCRB libraries were sequenced on an Illumina HiSeq 2500 with 250 bp paired-end reads. On the study's bioinformatics: Trimmomatic was used to clean reads, FLASH to merge reads, MiGEC to assign V, D and J segments, and VDJtools to perform the analysis. VDJtools was used to calculate the Shannon-Wiener diversity index, which quantified repertoire diversity. TCRdb reprocessing: public reads trimmed at Q25 with fastp, clones called with MiXCR, in-frame beta chains kept. Identical CDR3 protein sequences are pooled into one entry, listed with their most common genes and DNA. TCRdb's processing, not the authors' own work, is the source of the V and J calls. In this sample the table shows some 13,000 distinct CDR3 sequences, roughly 60% of which occur a single time. The top ten clonotypes cover roughly 34% of the sample.

Looking up the germline V gene yields CDR1 WSHSY and CDR2 SAAADI. The CDR3, cysteine through phenylalanine, is 14 amino acids long. The read is trimmed to its CDR3 DNA, 42 bases read in frame from base 1. This sample was taken from a study of tumor-infiltrating lymphocytes in glioblastoma multiforme (dated by TCRdb to 2016 to 2017). Study-wide context: Whether intratumoral genomic heterogeneity fosters TIL diversity was tested through joint investigation of somatic mutations, TIL diversity and immune response activity. The paper as a whole reports these results and caveats: RNA-based TCR sequencing may distort clone frequencies because T cells carry unequal numbers of TCR transcripts. Generalizability was limited because only one glioblastoma patient was included in the TCR and somatic mutation analysis. T cells were not sorted into functional subsets, and such sorting was noted by the authors as a future improvement.

The AllPrep DNA/RNA mini kit was used to purify genomic DNA and total RNA at the same time from each of the approximately ten tumor samples. Every RNA sample had an RNA integrity number above 6.5 and an OD 260/280 ratio above 1.9. The TCR comes from a male donor with glioblastoma. This sequence uses TRBV10-2 and TRBJ2-7; the D gene assignment is perhaps TRBD1 or TRBD2, with each matching 7 bases. The specimen sequenced was brain tumor tissue. The sequenced DNA is TGCGCCAGCAGCCTCCCAGGGGGAGGGAGCGAGGAGTACTTC. Translated, this gives CASSLPGGGSEEYF.